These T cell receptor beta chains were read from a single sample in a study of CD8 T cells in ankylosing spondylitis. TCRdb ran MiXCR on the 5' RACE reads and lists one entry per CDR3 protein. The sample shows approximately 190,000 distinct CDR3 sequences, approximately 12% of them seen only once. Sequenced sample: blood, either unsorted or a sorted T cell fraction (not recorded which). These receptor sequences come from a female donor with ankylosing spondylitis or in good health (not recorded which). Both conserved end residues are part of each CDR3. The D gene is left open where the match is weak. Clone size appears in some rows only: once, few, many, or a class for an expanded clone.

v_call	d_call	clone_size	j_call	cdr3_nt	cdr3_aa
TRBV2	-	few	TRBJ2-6	TGTGCCAGCCAGGGAACCTCTGGGGCCAACGTCCTGACTTTC	CASQGTSGANVLTF
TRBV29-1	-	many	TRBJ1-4	TGCAGCGTTCGTAAAGACAGTGCTAATGAAAAACTGTTTTTT	CSVRKDSANEKLFF
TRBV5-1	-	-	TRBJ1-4	TGCGCCAGCAGCTTGGTTGGGGCAGCTAATGAAAAACTGTTTTTT	CASSLVGAANEKLFF
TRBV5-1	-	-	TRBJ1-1	TGCACCAGCAGCTTGGAAGGGAACACTGAAGCTTTCTTT	CTSSLEGNTEAFF
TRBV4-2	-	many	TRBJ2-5	TGTGCCAGCAGCCAAGGAGGACCGCAAGAGACCCAGTACTTC	CASSQGGPQETQYF
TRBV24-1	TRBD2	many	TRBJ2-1	TGTGCCACCAGTGATTTGCGGTCTAGCGGGAGTAACAATGAGCAGTTCTTC	CATSDLRSSGSNNEQFF
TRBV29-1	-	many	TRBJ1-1	TGCAGCGTAGACACAGGGATGAACACTGAAGCTTTCTTT	CSVDTGMNTEAFF
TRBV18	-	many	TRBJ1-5	TGTGCCAGCTCACCGCAGGCCCTCGGTCAGCCCCAGCATTTT	CASSPQALGQPQHF
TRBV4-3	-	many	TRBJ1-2	TGCGCCAGCAGCCAAGACCCCCACAGGCGCTCAGGGGGCTACACCTTC	CASSQDPHRRSGGYTF
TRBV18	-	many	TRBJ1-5	TGTGCCAGCTCACCACCGTCACAGGGTAGCAATCAGCCCCAGCATTTT	CASSPPSQGSNQPQHF
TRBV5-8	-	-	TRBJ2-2	TGTGCCAGCAAGTGGGGACGGGAGCTGTTTTTT	CASKWGRELFF
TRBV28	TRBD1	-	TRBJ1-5	TGTGCCAGCGGTCTGGACAGGGGGGATCAGCCCCAGCATTTT	CASGLDRGDQPQHF
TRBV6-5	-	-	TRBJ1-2	TGTGCCAGCAGTTACACGGGAGAGATCTATGGCTACACCTTC	CASSYTGEIYGYTF
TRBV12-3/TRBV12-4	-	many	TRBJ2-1	TGTGCCAGCAGCTTAAAGGGCCTAGAGGAGCAGTTCTTC	CASSLKGLEEQFF
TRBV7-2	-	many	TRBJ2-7	TGTGCCAGCAGCCACCTATGGGACGGGAACTACGAGCAGTACTTC	CASSHLWDGNYEQYF
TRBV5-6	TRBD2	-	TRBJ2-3	TGTGCCAGCAGCTTGGTTCTAGCGGGGGCAGATACGCAGTATTTT	CASSLVLAGADTQYF
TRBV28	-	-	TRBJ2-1	TGTGCCAGCAGTTTACCCGTGGTGGATGAGCAGTTCTTC	CASSLPVVDEQFF
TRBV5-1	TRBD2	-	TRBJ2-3	TGCGCCAGCAGCGGGACTAGCGGGACTAGCACAGATACGCAGTATTTT	CASSGTSGTSTDTQYF
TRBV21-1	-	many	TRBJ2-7	TGTGCCAGCAGCAAAGAGGGAGGAAACGAGCAGTACTTC	CASSKEGGNEQYF
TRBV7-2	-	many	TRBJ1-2	TGTGCCAGCAGCTTAGGGGGTAGGACCGAAGCTAACTATGGCTACACCTTC	CASSLGGRTEANYGYTF
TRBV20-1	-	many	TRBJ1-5	TGCAGTGCGTGGGGAAATAGCAATCAGCCCCAGCATTTT	CSAWGNSNQPQHF
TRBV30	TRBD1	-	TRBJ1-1	TGTGCCTGGGGCCCAGGGGGGGAGTTT	CAWGPGGEF
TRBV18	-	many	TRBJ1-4	TGTGCCAGCTCACTCGGGACGGGTGAAAAACTGTTTTTT	CASSLGTGEKLFF
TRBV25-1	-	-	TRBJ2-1	TGTGCCAGCAGTGAAATAGGGTCAGGGCGCTCCTACAATGAGCAGTTCTTC	CASSEIGSGRSYNEQFF
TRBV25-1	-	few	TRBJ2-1	TGTGCCAGCACCGGAGCGGTGGGACTCCTCAATGAGCAGTTCTTC	CASTGAVGLLNEQFF
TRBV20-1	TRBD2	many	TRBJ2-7	TGCAGTGCTAGAGAAGGGACTAGCGGGAGCTACGAGCAGTACTTC	CSAREGTSGSYEQYF
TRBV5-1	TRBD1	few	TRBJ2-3	TGCGCCAGCAGCCCTCCTAGACAGGGAGGCACAGATACGCAGTATTTT	CASSPPRQGGTDTQYF
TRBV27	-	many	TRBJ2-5	TGTGCCAGCAGTTTGAGAGCTAGAGAGACCCAGTACTTC	CASSLRARETQYF
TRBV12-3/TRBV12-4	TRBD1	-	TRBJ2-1	TGTGCCAGCAGTTTTGTGAGACAGGGCAACAATGAGCAGTTCTTC	CASSFVRQGNNEQFF
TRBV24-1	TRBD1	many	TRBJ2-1	TGTGCCACCAGTGAATACAGGGGAAATGAGCAGTTCTTC	CATSEYRGNEQFF
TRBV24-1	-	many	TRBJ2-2	TGTGCCACCAGTGATTTAGTGGTTCTCGGCGGGACAGACACCGGGGAGCTGTTTTTT	CATSDLVVLGGTDTGELFF
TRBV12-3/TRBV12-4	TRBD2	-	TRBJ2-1	TGTGCCAGCAGTACTCGACTAGCGGAGTACAATGAGCAGTTCTTC	CASSTRLAEYNEQFF
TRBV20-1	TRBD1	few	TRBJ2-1	TGCAGTGCCTACAGGACAGGGTCCAATGAGCAGTTCTTC	CSAYRTGSNEQFF
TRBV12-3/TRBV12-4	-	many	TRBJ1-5	TGTGCCAGCAGTCGACTGGGACAGCCCCAGCATTTT	CASSRLGQPQHF
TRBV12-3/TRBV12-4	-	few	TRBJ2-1	TGTGCCAGCTGGACCGGGGGCGGGAGCTACAATGAGCAGTTCTTC	CASWTGGGSYNEQFF
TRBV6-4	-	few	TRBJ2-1	TGTGCCAGCAGTCCTACCGATGTTTTGGGTGAGCAGTTCTTC	CASSPTDVLGEQFF
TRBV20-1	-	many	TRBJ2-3	TGCAGTGCCCCGGGGATTCTCACAGATACGCAGTATTTT	CSAPGILTDTQYF
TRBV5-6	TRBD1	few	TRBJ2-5	TGTGCCAGCAGCTCGGCAGGGACAGGCACGGAGACCCAGTACTTC	CASSSAGTGTETQYF
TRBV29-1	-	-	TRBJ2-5	TGCAGCGTTCAATACGCAGGGAGAGAGACCCAGTACTTC	CSVQYAGRETQYF
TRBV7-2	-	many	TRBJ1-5	TGTGCCAGCAGCTTAGTTGGGGGGGCTAGCAATCAGCCCCAGCATTTT	CASSLVGGASNQPQHF
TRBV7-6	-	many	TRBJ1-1	TGTGCCAGCAGCTACGACGGGAACACTGAAGCTTTCTTT	CASSYDGNTEAFF
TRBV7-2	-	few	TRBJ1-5	TGTGCCAGCAGCTTAGTAGGGAGGACAGTAAACAATCAGCCCCAGCATTTT	CASSLVGRTVNNQPQHF
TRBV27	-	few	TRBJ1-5	TGTGCCAGCACCATGACCCCTGGGAGGAATCAGCCCCAGCATTTT	CASTMTPGRNQPQHF
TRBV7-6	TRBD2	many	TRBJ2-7	TGTGCCAGCAGCTCGGGACTAGCGATAAACGAACAGTACTTC	CASSSGLAINEQYF
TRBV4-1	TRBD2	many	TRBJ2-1	TGCGCCAGCAGCCAAGACTCACTAGCGGGGACCGAAAGCTCCTACAATGAGCAGTTCTTC	CASSQDSLAGTESSYNEQFF
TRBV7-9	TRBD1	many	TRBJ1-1	TGTGCCAGCACCCAGGGACAGCGAACTGAAGCTTTCTTT	CASTQGQRTEAFF
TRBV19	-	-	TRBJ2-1	TGTGCCAGTAGTATCCACCCCGGGGTAGCGCCCGTTTTCTTC	CASSIHPGVAPVFF
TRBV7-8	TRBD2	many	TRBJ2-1	TGTGCCAGCAGCCCACTTGCCGGGACTAGGAGCTCCTACAATGAGCAGTTCTTC	CASSPLAGTRSSYNEQFF
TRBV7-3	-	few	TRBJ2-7	TGTGCCAGCAGTAAGATCCCAGGGCAGCGGAGCCTTGAGCAGTACTTC	CASSKIPGQRSLEQYF
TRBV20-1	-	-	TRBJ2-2	TGCAGTGCTAGCCCAGTCCTCGCGAACACCGGGGAGCTGTTTTTT	CSASPVLANTGELFF
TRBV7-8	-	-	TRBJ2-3	TGTGCCAGCAGCCCCAGCGTTATAGACACAGATACGCAGTATTTT	CASSPSVIDTDTQYF
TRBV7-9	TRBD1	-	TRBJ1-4	TGTGCCAGCAGCCGTACCGGACAGGGCGGGGAAAAACTGTTTTTT	CASSRTGQGGEKLFF
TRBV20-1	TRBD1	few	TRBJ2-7	TGCAGTGCTAGATCGGGACAGGGATACGAGCAGTACTTC	CSARSGQGYEQYF
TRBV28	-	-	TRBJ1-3	TGTGCCAGCAGTTTAATCGGGCTATACGGAAACACCATATATTTT	CASSLIGLYGNTIYF
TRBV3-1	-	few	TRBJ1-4	TGTGCCAGCAGCCAAGACTGGGGTGGGGACGAAAAACTGTTTTTT	CASSQDWGGDEKLFF
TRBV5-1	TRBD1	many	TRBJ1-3	TGCGCCAGCAGCTTACAGGGGACCGGTGGAGACACCATATATTTT	CASSLQGTGGDTIYF
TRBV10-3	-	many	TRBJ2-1	TGTGCCATCACTATGAACTCCTACAATGAGCAGTTCTTC	CAITMNSYNEQFF
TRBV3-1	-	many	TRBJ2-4	TGTGCCAGCAGCCAAGCGTCCGGGACAAGAAACTTC	CASSQASGTRNF